The 22 T cell receptor beta chains presented below share a single source sample, sequenced in a study of T cell repertoires in cytomegalovirus infection. TCRdb re-analysed the reads in MiXCR, keeping a single row per CDR3 protein. Here the sample spans some 150,000 distinct CDR3 sequences, 20% to 25% being singletons. The sample consisted of PBMCs. These receptors were taken from a human donor in good health (CMV status not recorded). Some clones in this sample may be carry-over from other donors' samples.

Comment on this clonotype: The junction departs from germline at one end; a sequencing error may be responsible. This chain uses TRBV27 with TRBJ2-3; TRBD2 agrees at 12 bases. The CDR3 covers 17 residues. Germline lookup yields CDR1 MNHEY and CDR2 SMNVEV (reference sequence). CDR3 DNA sequence: TGTGCCAGCAGTTCCCTACTGACTAGCGGGAGTCCAGATACGCCGTATTTT. It encodes CASSSLLTSGSPDTPYF.

The chain has TRBV28 and TRBJ2-5; perhaps TRBD1 as D (5 bases). Trimming took 3 bases from V and 4 from J, leaving 15 bases between them. Germline V gives CDR1 MDHEN, CDR2 SYDVKM. The CDR3 loop spans 15 amino acids. CDR3 nucleotides: TGTGCCAGCAGTTTGTACAGGAACACCGGAGAGACCCAGTACTTC. As protein: CASSLYRNTGETQYF.

This clonotype was recorded many times. The J gene is TRBJ2-1, the V gene TRBV7-2, with 13 bases lining up with TRBD2. V shed 1 base and J 4 bases; nucleotides not matched to a gene: 1. Germline V lookup: CDR1 SGHTA, CDR2 FQGNSA. CDR3 length: 16 amino acids. The CDR3 DNA reads as TGTGCCAGCAGCTTAGGGACTAGCGGGAGTTACAATGAGCAGTTCTTC. Translated, it gives CASSLGTSGSYNEQFF.

This clonotype was counted between two and nine times. This CDR3 is missing its conserved last phenylalanine or tryptophan, likely due to a read error. This rearrangement joins TRBV28 to TRBJ2-7, with TRBD1 as a possible D gene (6 bases). The CDR3 has 12 residues. Germline V lookup: CDR1 MDHEN, CDR2 SYDVKM. V lost 6 bases, J lost 3 bases, and 9 bases lay in between. Here the CDR3 DNA reads TGTGCCAGCAGCCAACAGGGCTACGAGCAGTACCTC. It codes for CASSQQGYEQYL.

This clonotype was observed at least ten times. The chain uses TRBV24-1 and TRBJ1-5; 9 bases match TRBD1. CDR3 length equals 15 residues. The junction had 6 bases not matched to a gene; V was cut back by 3 bases and J by 7 bases. In germline, CDR1 is KGHDR, CDR2 SFDVKD. In DNA, the CDR3 is TGTGCCACCAGTGATCGACAGGGGGTCGGACAGCCCCAGCATTTT. Translated: CATSDRQGVGQPQHF.

This clonotype appeared many times. J is TRBJ2-5 and V is TRBV7-2, with TRBD2 identical over 7 bases. The CDR3 loop spans 16 amino acids. From germline, CDR1 is SGHTA and CDR2 FQGNSA. With 1 base clipped from V and 2 bases from J, the junction kept 7 bases outside the gene matches. This CDR3 reads CASSLGGGPVQETQYF. CDR3 DNA: TGTGCCAGCAGCTTAGGCGGGGGACCCGTTCAAGAGACCCAGTACTTC.

This sequence joins TRBV29-1 and TRBJ2-5, with D possibly being TRBD1 (6 bases). Germline CDR1 reads SQVTM; CDR2 reads ANQGSEA. V gave up 7 bases and J gave up 2 bases, with 17 bases separating them. This CDR3 has 14 residues. Written as DNA, the CDR3 is TGCAGCGGGGCGACAGGCTCGGGACAAGAGACCCAGTACTTC. Protein product: CSGATGSGQETQYF.

This clonotype was detected many times. The J gene is TRBJ1-2, the V gene TRBV27, with a tentative D call TRBD1 (5 bases). The V gene lost 5 bases and the J gene lost 0 bases, with 13 bases spanning the gap. Germline assignment: CDR1 MNHEY and CDR2 SMNVEV (reference sequence). This CDR3 contains 15 residues. CDR3 region: CASSPDGTANYGYTF. The DNA of the CDR3 is TGTGCCAGCAGTCCAGACGGGACGGCTAACTATGGCTACACCTTC.

Details on this clonotype: One end of the junction fails to match germline, which may point to a read error. The chain employs TRBV6-8 and TRBJ1-2; D is unresolved. Per the germline V gene, CDR1 is MNHGY and CDR2 is SAAAGT. CDR3 length: 12 amino acids. The DNA for the CDR3 is TGTGCCATCAGTCCCAGGTATAATGGCTACACCTTC. The encoded protein is CAISPRYNGYTF.

The chain is built from TRBV12-3 or TRBV12-4 and TRBJ1-3; no clear D. This CDR3 is built from 14 residues. V was clipped by 2 bases and J by 3 bases, with 8 bases between them. In nucleotides, the CDR3 is TGTGCCAGCAGTTTAAGGGCAAATGGAAACACCATATATTTT. This gives the protein CASSLRANGNTIYF.

By sample share, this clonotype is medium-sized (0.01 to 0.1%). The J gene is TRBJ1-5, the V gene TRBV7-2, with D unclear. V lost 1 base, J lost 7 bases, and 5 bases lay in between. Germline V lookup: CDR1 SGHTA, CDR2 FQGNSA. This CDR3 is 12 amino acids long. CDR3 in DNA: TGTGCCAGCAGCTTAGTTGGACAGCCCCAGCATTTT. As protein: CASSLVGQPQHF.

Ten or more counts support this clonotype. The CDR3: CASRTGISGNTIYF. CDR3 sequence (DNA): TGTGCCAGCAGGACAGGTATCTCTGGAAACACCATATATTTT. This chain joins TRBV7-8 and TRBJ1-3, with D tentatively TRBD1 (6 bases). The CDR3 contains 14 residues. The ends were cut back, 6 bases at V and 0 bases at J, with 9 bases in the middle. Germline V CDR1 and CDR2: SGHVS, FQNEAQ.

The rearrangement joins TRBV28 to TRBJ2-7; D gene uncertain. The V and J ends lost 6 bases and 4 bases respectively, with 22 bases between them. The CDR3 covers 16 residues. In germline, CDR1 is MDHEN, CDR2 SYDVKM. Here the CDR3 DNA reads TGTGCCAGCAGCCGTGACACCCTGCAAAGATTTTACGAGCAGTACTTC. It yields the protein CASSRDTLQRFYEQYF.

This clonotype has at least ten counts. The rearrangement links TRBV28 to TRBJ2-2, with 8 nucleotides matching TRBD2. The CDR3 covers 15 residues. The V gene's germline CDR1 is MDHEN and CDR2 SYDVKM. The V gene end was trimmed by 7 bases and the J gene end by 4 bases; junction bases not matched to a gene: 8. The CDR3 sequence is CASKGRSGGTGELFF. The CDR3 region has the DNA TGTGCCAGCAAAGGGAGGAGCGGGGGCACCGGGGAGCTGTTTTTT.

The chain uses TRBV30 and TRBJ2-5, with D possibly TRBD1 on 7 matching bases. V was cut by 4 bases and J by 2 bases, with 14 bases left in between. Germline values: CDR1 GTSNPN, CDR2 SVGIG (reference sequence). The CDR3 loop spans 14 amino acids. CDR3 DNA: TGTGCCTGGAAAAAGACAGGGAGGCAAGAGACCCAGTACTTC. Protein product: CAWKKTGRQETQYF.

This clonotype was counted many times. The CDR3 loop is CASSYLGYTETQYF. The CDR3 coding sequence is TGTGCCAGCAGTTACTTAGGGTACACAGAGACCCAGTACTTC. The rearrangement links TRBV6-6 to TRBJ2-5, with unresolved D. Trimming removed 1 base at V and 4 bases at J, with 10 bases between. The CDR3 spans 14 residues. Germline V lookup: CDR1 MNHNY, CDR2 SVGAGI (reference sequence).

This clonotype was counted ten times or more. CDR3 sequence: CASSLTAYAYNEQFF. CDR3 sequence (DNA): TGTGCCAGCAGCTTAACGGCGTACGCCTACAATGAGCAGTTCTTC. The chain combines TRBV7-8 with TRBJ2-1; D not resolved. CDR1 is SGHVS and CDR2 is FQNEAQ in the germline V gene. Deletions cut 2 bases from V and 2 bases from J, with 10 bases between. CDR3 length: 15 residues.

This clonotype was counted a few times. This chain connects TRBV7-9 to TRBJ1-2, with D possibly TRBD1 on 5 matching bases. Trimming removed 5 bases from V and 7 bases from J, with 14 bases in between. CDR1 and CDR2 (germline): SEHNR, FQNEAQ (reference sequence). This CDR3 is built from 13 residues. The CDR3 region is CASSPIQGSGYTF. CDR3 nucleotide sequence: TGTGCCAGCAGCCCAATCCAGGGCTCTGGCTACACCTTC.

This clonotype was picked up a small number of times. The chain is built from TRBV19 and TRBJ2-2; D ambiguous. Germline CDR1 LNHDA, CDR2 SQIVND (reference sequence). Trimming cost V 4 bases and J 3 bases, with 15 bases left between them. The CDR3 has 16 amino acids. CDR3 loop: CASSKPMGMDTGELFF. In nucleotides, the CDR3 is TGTGCCAGTAGTAAGCCTATGGGGATGGACACCGGGGAGCTGTTTTTT. The full variable domain, with the rest looked up from reference TRBV19 and TRBJ2-2, is DGGITQSPKYLFRKEGQNVTLSCEQNLNHDAMYWYRQDPGQGLRLIYYSQIVNDFQKGDIAEGYSVSREKKESFPLTVTSAQKNPTAFYLCASSKPMGMDTGELFFGEGSRLTVL.

This clonotype has more than one count but fewer than ten. V and J are TRBV11-3 and TRBJ2-5; D gene ambiguous. Germline CDR1 and CDR2: SGHNT and YENEEA. The CDR3 spans 13 residues. Deletions cut 1 base from V and 3 bases from J, with 6 bases between. The CDR3 DNA reads as TGTGCCAGCAGCTTAGCCCACAAAGAGACCCAGTACTTC. Protein sequence: CASSLAHKETQYF.

In this sample, this clonotype turned up a few times. J is TRBJ1-2 and V is TRBV7-6; 9 bases are shared with TRBD1. Germline CDR1 SGHVS, CDR2 FNYEAQ. The CDR3 runs 16 residues. The ends lost 5 bases at V and 8 bases at J; junction bases unmatched: 15. CDR3 DNA: TGTGCCAGCAGCATACCGGGACAGGGACAGGTTGTGGGCTACACCTTC. It encodes CASSIPGQGQVVGYTF.

In its sample, this clonotype was seen a few times. This rearrangement joins TRBV28 to TRBJ2-2; TRBD2 might be the D (6 bases). The CDR3 is 15 residues long. Trimming took off 5 bases at V and 4 bases at J, with 14 bases between the two ends. Germline V gene sequence: CDR1 MDHEN, CDR2 SYDVKM. The CDR3 DNA sequence: TGTGCCAGCAGTCCCCCAGCGGGCAGCACCGGGGAGCTGTTTTTT. Encoded protein: CASSPPAGSTGELFF. The complete variable domain, with remaining parts taken from reference TRBV28 and TRBJ2-2, reads DVKVTQSSRYLVKRTGEKVFLECVQDMDHENMFWYRQDPGLGLRLIYFSYDVKMKEKGDIPEGYSVSREKKERFSLILESASTNQTSMYLCASSPPAGSTGELFFGEGSRLTVL.